The source of this TCR beta chain is a study of blood T cell repertoires in COVID-19. The wider study: Italy, Spain and the United States were the sources of the convalescent and acute COVID-19 samples. T cells, B-cell-depleted T cells, or PBMCs supplied cDNA or gDNA.

Methods used by the authors: Amplification of reference gene primers provided the estimated nucleated cell counts. Profiling relied on immunoSEQ multiplex PCR, and the TCRdb table lists in-frame clones only, not all of them. V and J calls and clone size come straight from that table; D and trimming were deduced from the DNA. The data contain 90,000 to 120,000 clones, around 87% of them singletons. Only one count was recorded for this clone. With V trimmed by 2 bases and J by 0 bases, 6 bases remained unmatched. The CDR3 totals 16 residues. Per germline, CDR1 MGHRA and CDR2 YSYEKL. V and J are TRBV4-1 and TRBJ1-1, with 7 bases that match TRBD1. Sequenced: peripheral blood. The clonotype comes from a man between 45 and 60 years old with acute or convalescent COVID-19. CDR3 in amino acids: CASSQYRGGMNTEAFF. In nucleotides, the CDR3 is TGCGCCAGCAGCCAATACAGGGGAGGAATGAACACTGAAGCTTTCTTT.